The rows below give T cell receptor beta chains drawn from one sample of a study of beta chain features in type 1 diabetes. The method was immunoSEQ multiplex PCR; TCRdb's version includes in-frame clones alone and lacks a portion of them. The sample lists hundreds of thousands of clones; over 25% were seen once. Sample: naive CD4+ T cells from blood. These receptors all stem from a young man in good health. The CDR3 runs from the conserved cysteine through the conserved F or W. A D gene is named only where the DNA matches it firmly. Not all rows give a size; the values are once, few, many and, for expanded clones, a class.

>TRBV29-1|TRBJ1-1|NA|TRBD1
TGCAGCGTTGAAAAGCGCCAGGGGGTATGGGACACTGAAGCTTTCTTT
CSVEKRQGVWDTEAFF
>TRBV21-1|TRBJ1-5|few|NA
TGTGCCCCCAGGCCGGGAGGGAATCAGCCCCAGCATTTT
CAPRPGGNQPQHF
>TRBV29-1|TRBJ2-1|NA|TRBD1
TGCAGCGTTGGCCCGACTGGGACAGGTTGGGGTGAGCAGTTCTTC
CSVGPTGTGWGEQFF
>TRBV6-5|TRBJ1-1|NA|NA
TGTGCCAGCAGCTATTACAGGAACGAACCTGAAGCTTTCTTT
CASSYYRNEPEAFF
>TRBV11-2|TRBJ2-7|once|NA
TGTGCCAGCAGCGATGGGGCCTCCTACGAGCAGTACTTC
CASSDGASYEQYF
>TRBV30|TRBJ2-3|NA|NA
TGTGCCTGGAGTGTGGGAGTAGATACGCAGTATTTT
CAWSVGVDTQYF
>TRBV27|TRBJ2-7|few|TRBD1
TGTGCCAGCAGTCCCCGGGACAGGGGTTACGAGCAGTACTTC
CASSPRDRGYEQYF
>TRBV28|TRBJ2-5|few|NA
TGTGCCAGCAGGGGTCTGGAGACCCAGTACTTC
CASRGLETQYF
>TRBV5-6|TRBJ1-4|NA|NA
TGTGCCAGCAGTGCGGGGTTTATTAATGAAAAACTGTTTTTT
CASSAGFINEKLFF
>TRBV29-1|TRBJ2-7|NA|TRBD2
TGCAGCGTTGCCCCATGGGAGGGAAAGTACGAGCAGTACTTC
CSVAPWEGKYEQYF
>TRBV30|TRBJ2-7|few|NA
TGTGCCTGGAGATTAACAGGGAATTCCTACGAGCAGTACTTC
CAWRLTGNSYEQYF
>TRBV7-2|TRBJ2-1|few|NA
TGTGCCAGCAGTGGGCGGAGGGAATACGATGAGCAGTTCTTC
CASSGRREYDEQFF
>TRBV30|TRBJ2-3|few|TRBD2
TGTGCCTGGAGGCTACTAGCGGGCACAGATACGCAGTATTTT
CAWRLLAGTDTQYF
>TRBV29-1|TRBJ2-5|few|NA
TGCAGCGTTGGGATTTTGGAGACCCAGTACTTC
CSVGILETQYF
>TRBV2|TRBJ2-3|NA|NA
TGTGCCAGCGTTCCGACAGCGCCATGGACAGATACGCAGTATTTT
CASVPTAPWTDTQYF
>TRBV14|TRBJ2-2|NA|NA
TGTGCCAGCAGCCCCCAAGGGGGGGACACCGGGGAGCTGTTTTTT
CASSPQGGDTGELFF
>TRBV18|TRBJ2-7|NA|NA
TGTGCCAGCTCACCTACTAGAAACCACGAGCAGTACTTC
CASSPTRNHEQYF
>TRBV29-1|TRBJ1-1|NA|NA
TGCAGCGTTGCTCGGACACCGTTGAACACTGAAGCTTTCTTT
CSVARTPLNTEAFF
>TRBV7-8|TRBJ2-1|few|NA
TGTGCCAGCAGCAACGGAGGGAGCTCCTACAATGAGCAGTTCTTC
CASSNGGSSYNEQFF
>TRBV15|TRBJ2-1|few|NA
TGTGCCACCAGCAGAGATGTACTCTTACTAGTCGATGAGCAGTTCTTC
CATSRDVLLLVDEQFF
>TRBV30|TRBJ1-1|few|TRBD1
TGTGCCTGGAGTGGGCAGGGGGACACTGAAGCTTTCTTT
CAWSGQGDTEAFF
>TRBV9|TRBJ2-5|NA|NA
TGTGCCAGCAGCCGGGTCCTAAGGGAGACCCAGTACTTC
CASSRVLRETQYF
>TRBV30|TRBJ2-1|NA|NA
TGTGCCTGGACCCCGGGCGGGTACTACAATGAGCAGTTCTTC
CAWTPGGYYNEQFF
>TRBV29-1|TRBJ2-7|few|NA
TGCAGCGGCGCGTTTGGGGACTTCTCCTACGAGCAGTACTTC
CSGAFGDFSYEQYF
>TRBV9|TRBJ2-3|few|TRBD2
TGTGCCAGCAGCGTAGCTTCAGCGGGAGGGCCACGGGCAGATACGCAGTATTTT
CASSVASAGGPRADTQYF
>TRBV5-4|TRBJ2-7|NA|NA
TGTGCCAGCAGCTTGGCCGGGACCGGCGAGCAGTACTTC
CASSLAGTGEQYF
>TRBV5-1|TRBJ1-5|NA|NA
TGCGCCAGCAGCTTGGATCGCGGACGCAATCAGCCCCAGCATTTT
CASSLDRGRNQPQHF
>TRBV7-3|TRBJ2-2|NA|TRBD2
TGTGCCAGCAGCTTAAATCGTCTAGCGGGAGTCGTCACCGGGGAGCTGTTTTTT
CASSLNRLAGVVTGELFF
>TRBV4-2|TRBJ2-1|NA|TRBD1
TGTGCCAGCAGCCAGAGGTCGGGACAGGGCTACAATGAGCAGTTCTTC
CASSQRSGQGYNEQFF
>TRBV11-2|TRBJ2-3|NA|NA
TGTGCCAGCAGCTTAGGGCTCAGCTCAGATACGCAGTATTTT
CASSLGLSSDTQYF
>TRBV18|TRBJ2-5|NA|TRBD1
TGTGCCAGCTCACCCCCCGGGACAGGGGAGGAGACCCAGTACTTC
CASSPPGTGEETQYF
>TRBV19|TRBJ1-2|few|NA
TGTGCCAGTAGTATAAGAGTCGGCGAGTATGGCTACACCTTC
CASSIRVGEYGYTF
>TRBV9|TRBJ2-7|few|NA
TGTGCCAGCAGCGTAAGCAGCAGTCCGTACGAGCAGTACTTC
CASSVSSSPYEQYF
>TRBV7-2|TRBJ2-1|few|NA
TGTGCCAGCAGCTTAGGTACCGGGACACACTACAATGAGCAGTTCTTC
CASSLGTGTHYNEQFF
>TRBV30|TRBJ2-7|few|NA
TGTGCCTGGAGTCTGACCTACGAGCAGTACTTC
CAWSLTYEQYF
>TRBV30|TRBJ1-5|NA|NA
TGTGCCTGGAGTCCCGACAGGCTTCAGCCCCAGCATTTT
CAWSPDRLQPQHF
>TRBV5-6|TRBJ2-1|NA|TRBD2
TGTGCCAGCAGTTCTGGACTAGACGGGGATGAGCAGTTCTTC
CASSSGLDGDEQFF
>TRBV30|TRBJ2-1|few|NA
TGTGCCTGGAGCCGACGATCGACCGTAACAGCGAGCTCCTACAATGAGCAGTTCTTC
CAWSRRSTVTASSYNEQFF
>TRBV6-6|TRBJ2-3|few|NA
TGTGCCAGCAGCAAACCGCATGTCACAGATACGCAGTATTTT
CASSKPHVTDTQYF
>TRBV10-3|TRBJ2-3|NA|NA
TGTGCCATCAGCAAATTGGACATGGCCTTTGGGACAGATACGCAGTATTTT
CAISKLDMAFGTDTQYF
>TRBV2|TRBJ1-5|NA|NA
TGTGCCAGCAGTGAAGAGAGAGGGAATCAGCCCCAGCATTTT
CASSEERGNQPQHF
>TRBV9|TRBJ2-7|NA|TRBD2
TGTGCCAGCAGCGTAACTAGCGTTTCCTACGAGCAGTACTTC
CASSVTSVSYEQYF
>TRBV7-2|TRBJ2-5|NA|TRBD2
TGTGCCAGCAGCTCGCTAGCGGGCCCGCAAGAGACCCAGTACTTC
CASSSLAGPQETQYF
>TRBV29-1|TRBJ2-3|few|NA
TGCAGCGTTGATCCTAGCGTTACAGATACGCAGTATTTT
CSVDPSVTDTQYF
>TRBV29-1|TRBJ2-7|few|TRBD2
TGCAGCGTTACTAGCGGTTCCTACGAGCAGTACTTC
CSVTSGSYEQYF
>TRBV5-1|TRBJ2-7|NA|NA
TGCGCCAGCACTGAGACAAGCTCCTACGAGCAGTACTTC
CASTETSSYEQYF
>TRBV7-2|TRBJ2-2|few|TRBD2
TGTGCCAGCAGCTTCCGACTAGCGGGAGACACCGGGGAGCTGTTTTTT
CASSFRLAGDTGELFF
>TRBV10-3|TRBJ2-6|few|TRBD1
TGTGCCACCCTGGTAAGGACAGGGGTTCTTTCTGGGGCCAACGTCCTGACTTTC
CATLVRTGVLSGANVLTF
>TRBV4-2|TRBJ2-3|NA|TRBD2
TGTGCCAGCAGCAGACTAGCTACTAGCACAGATACGCAGTATTTT
CASSRLATSTDTQYF
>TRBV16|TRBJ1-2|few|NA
TGTGCCAGCAGCCGGCAGGGGTATGGCTACACCTTC
CASSRQGYGYTF
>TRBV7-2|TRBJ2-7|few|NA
TGTGCCAGCAGCCCTAGTTGGGGGTCCTCCTACGAGCAGTACTTC
CASSPSWGSSYEQYF
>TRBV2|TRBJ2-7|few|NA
TGTGCCAGCAGTGAAACGAACGAGCAGTACTTC
CASSETNEQYF
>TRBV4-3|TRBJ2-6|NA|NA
TGCGCCAGCAGCCAGCAGGGGTCCTCTGGGGCCAACGTCCTGACTTTC
CASSQQGSSGANVLTF